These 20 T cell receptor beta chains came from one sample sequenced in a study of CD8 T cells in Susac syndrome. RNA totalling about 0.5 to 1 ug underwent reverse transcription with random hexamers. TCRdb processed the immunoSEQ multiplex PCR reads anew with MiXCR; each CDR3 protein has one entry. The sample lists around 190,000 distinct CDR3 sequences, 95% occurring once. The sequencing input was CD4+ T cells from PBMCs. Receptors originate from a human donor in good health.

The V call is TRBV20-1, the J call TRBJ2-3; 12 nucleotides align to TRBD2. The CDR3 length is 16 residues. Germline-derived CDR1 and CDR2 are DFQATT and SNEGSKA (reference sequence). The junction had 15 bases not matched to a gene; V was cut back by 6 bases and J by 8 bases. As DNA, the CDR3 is TGCAGTGCCCCCGACCCAGCTAGCGGGGGGGCGGGTACGCAGTATTTT. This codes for CSAPDPASGGAGTQYF.

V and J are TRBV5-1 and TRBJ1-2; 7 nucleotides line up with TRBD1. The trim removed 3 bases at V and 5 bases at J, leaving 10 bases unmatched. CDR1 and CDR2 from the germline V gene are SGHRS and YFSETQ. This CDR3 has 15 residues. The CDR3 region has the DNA TGCGCCAGCAGCTACCTCGCCGGGACAGAGTATGGCTACACCTTC. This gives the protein CASSYLAGTEYGYTF.

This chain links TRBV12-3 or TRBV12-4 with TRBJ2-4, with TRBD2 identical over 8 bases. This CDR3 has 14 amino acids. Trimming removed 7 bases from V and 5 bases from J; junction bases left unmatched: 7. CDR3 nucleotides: TGTGCCAGCATCAGGACAGCGGGAGAAAACATTCAGTACTTC. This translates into CASIRTAGENIQYF.

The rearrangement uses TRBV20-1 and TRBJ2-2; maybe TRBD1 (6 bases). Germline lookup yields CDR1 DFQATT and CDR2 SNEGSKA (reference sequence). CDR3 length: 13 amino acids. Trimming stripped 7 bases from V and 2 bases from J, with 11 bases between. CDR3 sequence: CSGQGLNTGELFF. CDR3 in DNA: TGCAGTGGTCAGGGGTTAAACACCGGGGAGCTGTTTTTT.

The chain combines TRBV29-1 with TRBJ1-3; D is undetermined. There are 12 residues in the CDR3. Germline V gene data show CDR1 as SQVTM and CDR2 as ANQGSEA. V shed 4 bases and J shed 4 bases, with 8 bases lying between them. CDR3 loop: CSVGHQGNTIYF. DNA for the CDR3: TGCAGCGTTGGACACCAGGGAAACACCATATATTTT.

CDR3 coding DNA: TGTGCCAGCAGCGCGTCGGGGACAGAAAGGAACACTGAAGCTTTCTTT. Translating it yields CASSASGTERNTEAFF. The chain uses TRBV9 and TRBJ1-1, with 7 nucleotides matching TRBD1. The V gene's germline CDR1 is SGDLS and CDR2 YYNGEE. The CDR3 contains 16 residues. Trimming removed 3 bases from V and 1 base from J; junction bases left unmatched: 9. The entire variable domain, with the rest obtained from reference TRBV9 and TRBJ1-1, is as follows: DSGVTQTPKHLITATGQRVTLRCSPRSGDLSVYWYQQSLDQGLQFLIQYYNGEERAKGNILERFSAQQFPDLHSELNLSSLELGDSALYFCASSASGTERNTEAFFGQGTRLTVV.

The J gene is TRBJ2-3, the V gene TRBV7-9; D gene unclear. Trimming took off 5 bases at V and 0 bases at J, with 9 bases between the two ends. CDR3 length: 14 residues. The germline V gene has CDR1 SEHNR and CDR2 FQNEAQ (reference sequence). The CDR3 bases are TGTGCCAGCAGCCCCTTGTCGAGCACAGATACGCAGTATTTT. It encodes CASSPLSSTDTQYF.

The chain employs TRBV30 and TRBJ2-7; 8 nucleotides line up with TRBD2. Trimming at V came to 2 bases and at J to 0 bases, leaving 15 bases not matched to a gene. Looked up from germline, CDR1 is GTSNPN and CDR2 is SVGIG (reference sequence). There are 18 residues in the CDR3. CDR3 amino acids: CAWSHGRLAGGSSYEQYV. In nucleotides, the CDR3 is TGTGCCTGGAGTCATGGCAGGCTAGCGGGTGGGAGCTCCTACGAGCAGTACGTC.

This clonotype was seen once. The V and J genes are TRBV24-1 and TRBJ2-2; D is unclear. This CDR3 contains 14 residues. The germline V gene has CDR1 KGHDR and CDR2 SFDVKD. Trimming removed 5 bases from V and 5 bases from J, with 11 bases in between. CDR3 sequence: CATSGDTMTGELFF. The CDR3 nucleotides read TGTGCCACCAGTGGAGACACCATGACCGGGGAGCTGTTTTTT.

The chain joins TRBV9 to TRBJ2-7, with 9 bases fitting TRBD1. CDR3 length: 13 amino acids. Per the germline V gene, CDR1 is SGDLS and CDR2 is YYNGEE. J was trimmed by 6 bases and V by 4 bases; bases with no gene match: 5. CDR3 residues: CASSSRDRVEQYF. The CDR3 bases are TGTGCCAGCAGCAGCCGGGACAGGGTCGAGCAGTACTTC.

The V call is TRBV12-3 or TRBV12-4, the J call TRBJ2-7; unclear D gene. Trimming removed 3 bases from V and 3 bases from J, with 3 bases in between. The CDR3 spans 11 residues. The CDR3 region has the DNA TGTGCCAGCAGTTTTGGCTACGAGCAGTACGTC. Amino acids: CASSFGYEQYV.

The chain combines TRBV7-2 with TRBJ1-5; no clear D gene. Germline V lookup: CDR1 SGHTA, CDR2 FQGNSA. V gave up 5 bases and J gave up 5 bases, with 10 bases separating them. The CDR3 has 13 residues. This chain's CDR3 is CASSHAFDQPQHF. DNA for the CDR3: TGTGCCAGCAGCCACGCCTTTGATCAGCCCCAGCATTTT.

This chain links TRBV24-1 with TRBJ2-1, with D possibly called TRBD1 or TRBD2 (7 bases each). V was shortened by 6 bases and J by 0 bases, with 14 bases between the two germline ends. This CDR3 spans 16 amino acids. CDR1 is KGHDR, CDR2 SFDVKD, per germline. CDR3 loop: CATSRGRGGSYNEQFF. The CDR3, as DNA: TGTGCCACCAGTAGGGGCAGGGGGGGCTCCTACAATGAGCAGTTCTTC.

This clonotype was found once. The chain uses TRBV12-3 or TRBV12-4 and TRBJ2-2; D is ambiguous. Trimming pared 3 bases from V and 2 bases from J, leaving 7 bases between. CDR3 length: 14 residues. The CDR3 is CASSFHRNTGELFF. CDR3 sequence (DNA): TGTGCCAGCAGTTTTCACAGAAACACCGGGGAGCTGTTTTTT.

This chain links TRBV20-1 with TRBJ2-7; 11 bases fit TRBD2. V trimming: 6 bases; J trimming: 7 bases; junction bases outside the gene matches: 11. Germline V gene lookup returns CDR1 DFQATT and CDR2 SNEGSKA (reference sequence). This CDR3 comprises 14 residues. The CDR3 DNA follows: TGCAGTGCCCCAAGCGAACTAGCGGGAGTTGAGCAGTACGTC. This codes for CSAPSELAGVEQYV.

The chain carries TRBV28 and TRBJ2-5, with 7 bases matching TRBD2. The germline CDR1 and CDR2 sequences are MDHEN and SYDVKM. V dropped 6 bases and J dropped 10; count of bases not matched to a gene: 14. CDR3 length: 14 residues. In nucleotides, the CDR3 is TGTGCCAGCAGAACCCCCTCGGGACGGGGGGTCCAGTACTTC. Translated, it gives CASRTPSGRGVQYF.

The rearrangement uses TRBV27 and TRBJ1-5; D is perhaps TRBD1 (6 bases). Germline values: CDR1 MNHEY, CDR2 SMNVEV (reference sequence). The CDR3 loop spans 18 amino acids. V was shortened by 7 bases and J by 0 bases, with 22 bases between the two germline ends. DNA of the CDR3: TGTGCCAGCAAGCAGGCCGGGACAACTCTCTATAGCAATCAGCCCCAGCATTTT. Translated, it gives CASKQAGTTLYSNQPQHF.

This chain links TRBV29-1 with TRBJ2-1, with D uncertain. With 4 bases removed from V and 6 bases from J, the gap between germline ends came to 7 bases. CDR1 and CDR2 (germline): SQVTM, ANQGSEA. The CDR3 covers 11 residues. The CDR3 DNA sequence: TGCAGCGTTGTACCCCCCAATGAGCAGTTCTTC. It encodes CSVVPPNEQFF.

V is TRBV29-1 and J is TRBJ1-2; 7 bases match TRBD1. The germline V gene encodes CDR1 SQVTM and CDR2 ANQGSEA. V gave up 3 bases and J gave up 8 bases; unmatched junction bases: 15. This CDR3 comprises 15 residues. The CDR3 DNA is TGCAGCGTTGAGGGTCGAAGGGGACAGTCGGGGGGCTACACCTTC. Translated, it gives CSVEGRRGQSGGYTF. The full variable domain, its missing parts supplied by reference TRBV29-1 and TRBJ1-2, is SAVISQKPSRDICQRGTSLTIQCQVDSQVTMMFWYRQQPGQSLTLIATANQGSEATYESGFVIDKFPISRPNLTFSTLTVSNMSPEDSSIYLCSVEGRRGQSGGYTFGSGTRLTVV.

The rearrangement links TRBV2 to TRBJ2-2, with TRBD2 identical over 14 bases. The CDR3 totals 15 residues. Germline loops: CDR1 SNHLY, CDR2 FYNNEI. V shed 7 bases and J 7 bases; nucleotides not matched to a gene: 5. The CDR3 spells CASTGTSGSIGELFF. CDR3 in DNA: TGTGCCAGCACTGGGACTAGCGGGAGTATCGGGGAGCTGTTTTTT.